The 32 T cell receptor beta chains presented below share a single source sample, sequenced in a study of early T cells in non-severe SARS-CoV-2 infection. One entry per CDR3 protein results from TCRdb running MiXCR on the 5' RACE reads. The repertoire holds about 69,000 distinct CDR3 sequences, with approximately 10% as singletons. Specimen: whole blood, collected at baseline. These receptors were collected from an adult who was a healthcare worker with PCR-confirmed SARS-CoV-2 infection or an uninfected control (not recorded which).

There are many counts of this clonotype. DNA of the CDR3: TGTGCCAGCAGCCTTCGGACTAGCGGGAGGAATGAGCAGTTCTTC. Its protein product is CASSLRTSGRNEQFF. The rearrangement uses TRBV9 and TRBJ2-1; 14 bases line up with TRBD2. V lost 4 bases, J lost 7 bases, and 4 bases stayed unmatched. This CDR3 comprises 15 residues. Germline assignment: CDR1 SGDLS and CDR2 YYNGEE.

As for this clonotype: The final CDR3 position lacks the conserved phenylalanine or tryptophan, pointing to a likely read error. The V gene is TRBV12-3 or TRBV12-4, the J gene TRBJ1-6; the D is unclear. Deletions cut 7 bases from V and 3 bases from J, with 7 bases between. This CDR3 spans 13 amino acids. CDR3 nucleotide sequence: TGTGCCAGCACAGGAATCTATAATTCACCCCTCCACTCT. Translation gives CASTGIYNSPLHS.

This clonotype occurred a few times. This chain uses TRBV7-2 with TRBJ2-1; 7 bases map to TRBD1. The CDR3 sequence is 16 residues long. V gave up 1 base and J gave up 0 bases; unmatched junction bases: 3. Germline values: CDR1 SGHTA, CDR2 FQGNSA. The CDR3 DNA sequence: TGTGCCAGCAGCTTAGTAGGGGACAGCTCCTACAATGAGCAGTTCTTC. Protein product: CASSLVGDSSYNEQFF.

This clonotype has only a few counts. This chain uses TRBV6-6 with TRBJ1-1; weak D call: TRBD1 (6 bases). There are 15 residues in the CDR3. The germline CDR1 and CDR2 sequences are MNHNY and SVGAGI (reference sequence). V was shortened by 0 bases and J by 5 bases, with 13 bases between the two germline ends. The CDR3 DNA sequence: TGTGCCAGCAGTTACTCGGGGGCGCCGAGTACTGAAGCTTTCTTT. As protein: CASSYSGAPSTEAFF.

This clonotype has more than one count but fewer than ten. The chain joins TRBV18 to TRBJ1-2, with a tentative D call TRBD1 (5 bases). Trimming cost V 2 bases and J 5 bases, with 15 bases left between them. The CDR3 extends over 15 amino acids. Germline V CDR1 and CDR2: KGHSH, LQKENI. The CDR3 coding sequence is TGTGCCAGCTCACCATCCGGGACCGTGGATTATGGCTACACCTTC. It yields the protein CASSPSGTVDYGYTF.

This clonotype has a count of ten or more. The V gene is TRBV11-2, the J gene TRBJ2-7; D unresolved. V was cut by 4 bases and J by 7 bases, with 14 bases left in between. CDR3 size: 13 residues. CDR1 and CDR2 (germline): SGHAT, FQNNGV. The CDR3 loop is CASSSSNLGEQYF. The DNA for the CDR3 is TGTGCCAGCAGCTCCTCAAACCTGGGAGAGCAGTACTTC. Based on the CDR3 plus reference TRBV11-2 and TRBJ2-7, the full variable domain is EAGVAQSPRYKIIEKRQSVAFWCNPISGHATLYWYQQILGQGPKLLIQFQNNGVVDDSQLPKDRFSAERLKGVDSTLKIQPAKLEDSAVYLCASSSSNLGEQYFGPGTRLTVT.

This clonotype was observed at least ten times. The V call is TRBV3-1, the J call TRBJ2-1; D call uncertain. This CDR3 has 14 amino acids. V dropped 4 bases and J dropped 0 bases, with 7 bases sitting between them. CDR1 and CDR2 from the germline V gene are LGHDT and YNNKEL (reference sequence). The chain's CDR3 is CASSPMPSYNEQFF. The DNA of the CDR3 is TGTGCCAGCAGCCCGATGCCCTCCTACAATGAGCAGTTCTTC.

The chain combines TRBV18 with TRBJ1-1; D is undetermined. The CDR3 is 13 amino acids. The germline V and J ends were trimmed by 3 bases and 0 bases, with 5 bases remaining between them. Germline CDR1 reads KGHSH; CDR2 reads LQKENI. The CDR3 bases are TGTGCCAGCTCACCGAACGTGAACACTGAAGCTTTCTTT. It codes for CASSPNVNTEAFF.

J is TRBJ1-2 and V is TRBV10-3; TRBD1 matches at 7 bases. The CDR3 is 12 residues long. Trimming took 8 bases from V and 4 from J; bases not matched to a gene: 4. Looked up from germline, CDR1 is ENHRY and CDR2 is SYGVKD. The CDR3 reads CAIRQGVYGYTF. The CDR3, as DNA: TGTGCCATCCGACAGGGTGTCTATGGCTACACCTTC.

The chain joins TRBV4-1 to TRBJ2-7; 8 positions agree with TRBD2. The CDR3 runs 15 residues. The germline CDR1 and CDR2 sequences are MGHRA and YSYEKL. With 3 bases clipped from V and 1 base from J, the junction kept 5 bases outside the gene matches. The CDR3 loop is CASSQTGGPSYEQYF. The CDR3 DNA reads TGCGCCAGCAGCCAGACGGGGGGGCCTTCCTACGAGCAGTACTTC.

This clonotype has just a few counts. The rearrangement joins TRBV3-1 to TRBJ2-4, with D perhaps TRBD1 (5 bases). The ends were cut back, 4 bases at V and 0 bases at J, with 10 bases in the middle. The V gene's germline CDR1 is LGHDT and CDR2 YNNKEL (reference sequence). The CDR3 totals 15 residues. The CDR3, as DNA: TGTGCCAGCAGCCGAAGACAGAGAGCCAAAAACATTCAGTACTTC. Translating it yields CASSRRQRAKNIQYF.

The CDR3 DNA sequence: TGTGCCAGCAGGAATGAAGGCCCCGGAAACACCATATATTTT. It specifies CASRNEGPGNTIYF. V gene TRBV7-9 combines with J gene TRBJ1-3; no clear D. This CDR3 spans 14 amino acids. With 6 bases removed from V and 4 bases from J, the gap between germline ends came to 13 bases. Germline V CDR1 and CDR2: SEHNR, FQNEAQ (reference sequence).

This sequence joins TRBV12-3 or TRBV12-4 and TRBJ1-4; 7 positions match TRBD1. The CDR3 runs 14 residues. Trimming took 7 bases from V and 4 from J; bases not matched to a gene: 6. The CDR3 DNA is TGTGCCAGCACCCCGACAGGGTTTAATGAAAAACTGTTTTTT. Its protein product is CASTPTGFNEKLFF.

This clonotype has just a few counts. This chain links TRBV7-3 with TRBJ1-1; tentative D call: TRBD1 (5 bases). Germline CDR1 is SGHTA and CDR2 is FQGTGA. The CDR3 is 13 amino acids. The germline V and J ends were trimmed by 5 bases and 7 bases, with 14 bases remaining between them. CDR3 coding DNA: TGTGCCAGCAGCCGATCAGGGAGGAGTGAAGCTTTCTTT. This translates into CASSRSGRSEAFF.

This rearrangement joins TRBV27 to TRBJ1-1; 11 bases agree with TRBD1. Germline-derived CDR1 and CDR2 are MNHEY and SMNVEV (reference sequence). The ends lost 3 bases at V and 5 bases at J; junction bases unmatched: 11. The CDR3 covers 17 residues. The chain's CDR3 is CASSFRGQGAPRTEAFF. The CDR3 DNA follows: TGTGCCAGCAGTTTTCGAGGACAGGGGGCGCCCCGGACTGAAGCTTTCTTT.

The V call is TRBV11-2, the J call TRBJ1-2; D unclear. Germline loops: CDR1 SGHAT, CDR2 FQNNGV. V lost 1 base to trimming and J lost 3 bases, with 9 bases between them. This CDR3 contains 14 residues. The CDR3 region is CASSLVLTYYGYTF. For the CDR3, the DNA is TGTGCCAGCAGCTTAGTCCTGACTTACTATGGCTACACCTTC.

Many counts were recorded for this clonotype. The chain couples TRBV6-6 to TRBJ2-5; possibly TRBD1 or TRBD2 for D (5 bases each). The length of the CDR3 is 13 residues. The V gene's germline CDR1 is MNHNY and CDR2 SVGAGI (reference sequence). V dropped 2 bases and J dropped 10 bases, with 14 bases sitting between them. The CDR3 DNA reads as TGTGCCAGCAGTTACGTCGGGAAGAGGGGCCAGTACTTC. This translates into CASSYVGKRGQYF.

This clonotype was recorded at least ten times. This chain uses TRBV5-1 with TRBJ1-1, with 10 bases identical to TRBD1. From germline, CDR1 is SGHRS and CDR2 YFSETQ. With 7 bases clipped from V and 3 bases from J, the junction kept 3 bases outside the gene matches. The CDR3 sequence is 13 residues long. DNA for the CDR3: TGCGCCAGCGGGACAGGGGTTTACACTGAAGCTTTCTTT. Its translation is CASGTGVYTEAFF. The complete variable domain, with remaining parts taken from reference TRBV5-1 and TRBJ1-1, reads KAGVTQTPRYLIKTRGQQVTLSCSPISGHRSVSWYQQTPGQGLQFLFEYFSETQRNKGNFPGRFSGRQFSNSRSEMNVSTLELGDSALYLCASGTGVYTEAFFGQGTRLTVV.

Ten or more counts support this clonotype. The rearrangement uses TRBV20-1 and TRBJ2-5; D remains unclear. Trimming removed 0 bases from V and 0 bases from J, with 11 bases in between. The CDR3 loop spans 15 amino acids. Germline V gives CDR1 DFQATT, CDR2 SNEGSKA (reference sequence). CDR3 amino acids: CSARDHGLHQETQYF. CDR3 nucleotides: TGCAGTGCTAGAGATCATGGCTTGCACCAAGAGACCCAGTACTTC.

The chain is built from TRBV27 and TRBJ2-7, with 8 bases lining up with TRBD1. The trim removed 5 bases at V and 5 bases at J, leaving 11 bases unmatched. The CDR3 sequence is 15 residues long. Germline V gene sequence: CDR1 MNHEY, CDR2 SMNVEV (reference sequence). The CDR3 nucleotides are TGTGCCAGCAGTGCTAGACAGGGGAATCGGGACGAGCAGTACTTC. Amino acid sequence: CASSARQGNRDEQYF.

The gene calls are TRBV29-1 and TRBJ2-2; D perhaps matches TRBD1 (6 bases). This CDR3 spans 14 amino acids. CDR1 and CDR2 from the germline V gene are SQVTM and ANQGSEA. V lost 7 bases, J lost 5 bases, and 17 bases lay in between. The CDR3 nucleotides read TGCAGCGCCCAGCCCAGGGGTCTTACCGGGGAGCTGTTTTTT. Translated, it gives CSAQPRGLTGELFF.

This clonotype appeared a few times. The chain employs TRBV19 and TRBJ2-1, with D unclear. This CDR3 comprises 12 residues. The germline V gene encodes CDR1 LNHDA and CDR2 SQIVND (reference sequence). Trimming left V 0 bases short and J 15 bases short, with 12 bases between. As DNA, the CDR3 is TGTGCCAGTAGTATAGATCTTAGTTATAGGTTCTTC. Amino acid sequence: CASSIDLSYRFF. The entire variable domain, with the rest obtained from reference TRBV19 and TRBJ2-1, is as follows: DGGITQSPKYLFRKEGQNVTLSCEQNLNHDAMYWYRQDPGQGLRLIYYSQIVNDFQKGDIAEGYSVSREKKESFPLTVTSAQKNPTAFYLCASSIDLSYRFFGPGTRLTVL.

The CDR3 coding sequence is TGCAGCGTTTTCAGCGGCAGGGGGAGAACTGAAGCTTTCTTT. This gives the protein CSVFSGRGRTEAFF. The rearrangement links TRBV29-1 to TRBJ1-1; 7 bases align to TRBD1. Germline V gene sequence: CDR1 SQVTM, CDR2 ANQGSEA. The CDR3 is 14 residues long. V shed 5 bases and J 5 bases; nucleotides not matched to a gene: 11.

This clonotype has only a few counts. The V gene is TRBV12-5, the J gene TRBJ2-1; TRBD1 might be the D (5 bases). The CDR3 has 16 residues. V shed 2 bases and J shed 0 bases, with 11 bases lying between them. CDR1 and CDR2 (germline): LGHNT, FRNRAP. The DNA for the CDR3 is TGTGCTAGTGGTTTGCAGGGCTACAGCTCCTACAATGAGCAGTTCTTC. Protein: CASGLQGYSSYNEQFF.

This clonotype was detected a few times. The chain uses TRBV9 and TRBJ2-3, with 13 bases lining up with TRBD2. The CDR3 is 14 amino acids. V dropped 4 bases and J dropped 6; count of bases not matched to a gene: 2. Germline CDR1 reads SGDLS; CDR2 reads YYNGEE. CDR3 protein: CASSTSGGADTQYF. DNA for the CDR3: TGTGCCAGCAGCACTAGCGGGGGGGCGGATACGCAGTATTTT.

This clonotype occurred many times. V and J are TRBV6-1 and TRBJ1-2, with D uncertain. Trimming took off 5 bases at V and 2 bases at J, with 6 bases between the two ends. Germline lookup yields CDR1 MNHNS and CDR2 SASEGT. The CDR3 has 12 amino acids. CDR3 sequence reads: CASSRANYGYTF. The CDR3 DNA reads as TGTGCCAGCAGTCGTGCCAACTATGGCTACACCTTC.

In its sample, this clonotype was seen once. One end of the junction does not line up with germline, which may come from a read error. The V and J genes are TRBV29-1 and TRBJ2-3; 8 bases are a match to TRBD1. The CDR3 contains 11 residues. Germline CDR1 is SQVTM and CDR2 is ANQGSEA. The CDR3 sequence is CGVEAQGELYF. CDR3 DNA: TGCGGCGTTGAGGCACAGGGGGAATTGTATTTT.

This clonotype was seen once. V and J are TRBV2 and TRBJ1-6; tentative D call: TRBD1 (6 bases). Trimming took 6 bases from V and 10 from J, leaving 13 bases between them. Germline CDR1 SNHLY, CDR2 FYNNEI. The CDR3 totals 13 residues. CDR3 region: CASRATGNSPLHF. The CDR3 nucleotides are TGTGCCAGCAGAGCAACAGGGAACTCACCCCTCCACTTT.

This clonotype was detected a few times. The V call is TRBV3-1, the J call TRBJ1-2; D remains ambiguous. The CDR3 has 15 amino acids. Germline-derived CDR1 and CDR2 are LGHDT and YNNKEL (reference sequence). Deletions cut 0 bases from V and 8 bases from J, with 16 bases between. CDR3 coding DNA: TGTGCCAGCAGCCAAGATATGGGTGGCCAAGCGGGCTACACCTTC. Translating gives CASSQDMGGQAGYTF.

The V gene is TRBV6-5, the J gene TRBJ1-1; TRBD1 might be the D (6 bases). The V end was cut by 0 bases, the J end by 4 bases, with 9 bases between. The CDR3 covers 14 residues. Germline CDR1 reads MNHEY; CDR2 reads SVGAGI. CDR3 in DNA: TGTGCCAGCAGTTACTCGAGGGGGATCACTGAAGCTTTCTTT. The encoded protein is CASSYSRGITEAFF.

V and J are TRBV5-1 and TRBJ1-2; 9 bases agree with TRBD1. Germline V gene lookup returns CDR1 SGHRS and CDR2 YFSETQ. The CDR3 covers 13 residues. V lost 3 bases to trimming and J lost 8 bases; unmatched junction nucleotides: 5. The DNA of the CDR3 is TGCGCCAGCAGCTCGGGACAGGGAGAAGGCTACACCTTC. This translates into CASSSGQGEGYTF.

The V and J genes are TRBV6-6 and TRBJ2-7, with 9 bases matching TRBD1. Trimming took 5 bases from V and 5 from J; bases not matched to a gene: 10. Germline assignment: CDR1 MNHNY and CDR2 SVGAGI (reference sequence). The CDR3 is 15 residues long. CDR3 sequence reads: CASSRTGGAGNEQYF. The CDR3, as DNA: TGTGCCAGCAGTCGTACAGGGGGCGCTGGGAACGAGCAGTACTTC.